The rows below give T cell receptor beta chains drawn from one sample of a study of blood T cell repertoires in COVID-19. The assay was immunoSEQ multiplex PCR, and TCRdb's table has in-frame clones only and misses some. This table holds fewer than 200,000 clones, more than 60% found once. The sequencing input was peripheral blood. Source of these receptors: a man aged 60 to 75 with acute or convalescent COVID-19. The CDR3 runs from the conserved cysteine through the conserved F or W. The D gene is left open where the match is weak. Clone size appears in some rows only: once, few, many, or a class for an expanded clone.

size	D	V	J	CDR3	DNA
NA	NA	TRBV27	TRBJ2-7	CASSLSTGSYEQYF	TGTGCCAGCAGTTTATCGACAGGATCCTACGAGCAGTACTTC
NA	NA	TRBV3-1/TRBV3-2	TRBJ1-3	CASRLTDSSGNTIYF	TGTGCCAGCAGATTGACGGACAGTTCTGGAAACACCATATATTTT
NA	TRBD2	TRBV2	TRBJ2-5	CASSGVAGDGETQYF	TGTGCCAGCAGTGGCGTAGCGGGGGATGGAGAGACCCAGTACTTC
NA	TRBD2	TRBV29-1	TRBJ2-1	CSTSGATYNEQFF	TGCAGCACTAGCGGGGCTACCTACAATGAGCAGTTCTTC
once	TRBD1	TRBV7-2	TRBJ1-1	CASSFDLQGAFTEAFF	TGTGCCAGCAGCTTCGACTTGCAGGGGGCTTTTACTGAAGCTTTCTTT
once	NA	TRBV7-9	TRBJ1-3	CASNVAGNSGNTIYF	TGTGCCAGCAATGTGGCAGGGAACTCTGGAAACACCATATATTTT
once	NA	TRBV5-4	TRBJ1-1	CASSLVTGEAFF	TGTGCCAGCAGCTTGGTTACAGGGGAAGCTTTCTTT
few	NA	TRBV5-1	TRBJ1-1	CASSEASSMNTEAFF	TGCGCCAGCAGCGAGGCCTCAAGCATGAACACTGAAGCTTTCTTT
NA	NA	TRBV6-5	TRBJ2-1	CASTGHLPTYNEQFF	TGTGCCAGCACGGGACACCTCCCAACCTACAATGAGCAGTTCTTC
few	NA	TRBV28	TRBJ1-2	CASSPAGATYGYTF	TGTGCCAGCAGTCCCGCGGGGGCCACCTATGGCTACACCTTC
NA	TRBD1	TRBV3-1/TRBV3-2	TRBJ1-1	CASSHTGGGAFF	TGTGCCAGCAGCCATACAGGGGGTGGAGCTTTCTTT
NA	NA	TRBV10-3	TRBJ1-2	CAISESGGDYGYTF	TGTGCCATCAGTGAGTCAGGAGGGGACTATGGCTACACCTTC
once	NA	TRBV15	TRBJ2-1	CATSRVVGRDNEQFF	TGTGCCACCAGCAGAGTGGTGGGCAGGGACAATGAGCAGTTCTTC